This T cell receptor beta chain was documented in a study of CD8 T cells in Susac syndrome (dated by TCRdb to about 2019). Study-level background: The study used repertoire sequencing to test whether antigen drove CD8+ T cell activation and differentiation in Susac syndrome. The study compared CD8+ T cell repertoire clonality among about a dozen healthy donors, roughly 14 Susac syndrome patients and approximately 16 multiple sclerosis patients. Paper-wide results and their limitations: The number of individuals in the TCR sequencing and HLA analysis was acknowledged as relatively small.

Peripheral blood CD8+ and CD4+ T cells from healthy donors, Susac syndrome patients and multiple sclerosis patients were profiled using high-throughput TCR beta sequencing. The multiple sclerosis controls were treatment-naive patients who had stable or active relapsing-remitting disease and met the revised McDonald criteria. Bulk CD8+ and CD4+ T cells were purified by magnetic negative isolation, while CD8+ TEMRA cells were enriched using FACS. Blood was collected in EDTA tubes and processed within 24 hours, with PBMCs isolated through density gradient centrifugation. PBMCs destined for TCR sequencing were cryopreserved in liquid nitrogen and later thawed in a 37 °C water bath. Purity of sorted or isolated CD4+, CD8+ and CD8+ TEMRA cells was at least 90%. The V end gives up 8 bases and the J end 4 bases, leaving 10 bases in the junction not matched to a gene. For CDR1 and CDR2, the germline V gene (reference sequence) lists MNHEY and SMNVEV. The CDR3 covers 14 residues, taking in both the cysteine and the phenylalanine. Only the CDR3 part of the read is kept: 42 bases, read in frame from the first base.

With respect to this clonotype: It lacks a known antigen. No base quality values were provided; no much bigger clone lies one nucleotide off.

RNA was extracted using the RNeasy kit, and roughly 0.45 to 1 ug of the RNA was reverse transcribed with random hexamers. The immunoSEQ multiplex PCR assay, which covers 54 Vbeta and 13 Jbeta segments, was used to amplify TCR beta CDR3 regions. Bias from PCR amplification was corrected by using a synthetic template baseline for primer optimization and for computational correction. As for how the authors treated the data: Reads were annotated to V, D and J genes per IMGT and analyzed with immunoSEQ Analyzer, keeping only productive sequences. Clonality was calculated as one minus the Shannon entropy normalized by log2 of the number of productive unique sequences. For each patient and control, public and private clones were evaluated within the 100 most prevalent clones. Clones were defined as Susac-specific when absent from the healthy and MS cohorts, from fewer than 1,200 published viral clones and from other ImmuneACCESS disease sequences. The public reads were reprocessed in TCRdb via fastp at Q25 and MiXCR, keeping in-frame beta chains. Duplicate CDR3 protein sequences are folded into a single record with the most common DNA and genes. These V and J calls are TCRdb output, not the study's own analysis. This sample lists hundreds of thousands of distinct CDR3 sequences; 70% to 90% were detected once. The ten top clones hold over 0.095% of the sample.

The sequenced material came from CD8+ T cells from PBMCs. The receptor was isolated from a human donor with multiple sclerosis. The chain couples TRBV27 to TRBJ2-7; 8 central nucleotides agree with TRBD2. Read as DNA, the sequence is TGTGCCAGCCATGACCCGGGAGGGCCATACGAGCAGTACTTC. It encodes CASHDPGGPYEQYF.